Following are 2 T cell receptor beta chains from one sample sequenced in a study of early T cells in non-severe SARS-CoV-2 infection. TCRdb ran MiXCR on the 5' RACE reads and lists one entry per CDR3 protein. The sample includes 80,000 or so distinct CDR3 sequences, 15% to 19% of them seen just once. The sample was whole blood. The receptors come from an adult who was a healthcare worker with PCR-confirmed SARS-CoV-2 infection or an uninfected control (not recorded which).

This clonotype showed up many times. V and J are TRBV7-3 and TRBJ2-5; 7 positions match TRBD2. J was trimmed by 1 base and V by 6 bases; bases with no gene match: 5. The length of the CDR3 is 14 residues. From germline, CDR1 is SGHTA and CDR2 FQGTGA. CDR3 in amino acids: CASSAGDFQETQYF. The CDR3 DNA is TGTGCCAGCAGTGCGGGGGACTTCCAAGAGACCCAGTACTTC.

In its sample, this clonotype was seen a few times. The CDR3 nucleotides read TGTGCCAGTAGTCCAGCACGTAGCAATCAGCCCCAGCATTTT. Translating gives CASSPARSNQPQHF. The rearrangement links TRBV19 to TRBJ1-5; D gene unclear. Germline values: CDR1 LNHDA, CDR2 SQIVND (reference sequence). Trimming took off 5 bases at V and 0 bases at J, with 8 bases between the two ends. The CDR3 is 14 residues long.